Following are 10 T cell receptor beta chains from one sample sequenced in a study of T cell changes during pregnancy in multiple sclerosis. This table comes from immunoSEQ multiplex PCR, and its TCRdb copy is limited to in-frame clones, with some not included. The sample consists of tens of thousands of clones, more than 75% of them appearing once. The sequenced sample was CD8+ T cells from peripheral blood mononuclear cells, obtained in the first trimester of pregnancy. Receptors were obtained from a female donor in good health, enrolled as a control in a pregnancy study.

CDR3 DNA: TGTGCCAGCAGCTTATTAGCCGGGACTAGCGGGGGGCTTGCAGATACGCAGTATTTT. This translates into CASSLLAGTSGGLADTQYF. The chain combines TRBV7-8 with TRBJ2-3; 15 bases are a match to TRBD2. CDR3 length: 19 amino acids. Looked up from germline, CDR1 is SGHVS and CDR2 is FQNEAQ. V was clipped by 2 bases and J by 4 bases; unmatched bases: 10. The variable domain in full, completed from reference TRBV7-8 and TRBJ2-3, reads GAGVSQSPRYKVAKRGQDVALRCDPISGHVSLFWYQQALGQGPEFLTYFQNEAQLDKSGLPSDRFFAERPEGSVSTLKIQRTQQEDSAVYLCASSLLAGTSGGLADTQYFGPGTRLTVL.

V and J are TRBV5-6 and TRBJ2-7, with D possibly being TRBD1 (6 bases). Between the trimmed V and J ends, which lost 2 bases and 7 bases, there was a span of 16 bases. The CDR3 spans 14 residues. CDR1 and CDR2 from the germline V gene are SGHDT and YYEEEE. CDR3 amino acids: CASSLRQGLREQYF. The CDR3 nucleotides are TGTGCCAGCAGCTTACGGCAGGGGCTCCGGGAGCAGTACTTC.

This CDR3 reads CASSAYRGTEAFF. CDR3 DNA: TGTGCCAGCAGTGCCTACAGGGGCACTGAAGCTTTCTTT. The chain uses TRBV28 and TRBJ1-1; 7 nucleotides line up with TRBD1. The CDR3 totals 13 residues. The V gene's germline CDR1 is MDHEN and CDR2 SYDVKM. With V trimmed by 5 bases and J by 4 bases, 4 bases remained unmatched.

The CDR3 protein is CASSRTGGIGRQPQHF. The CDR3 region has the DNA TGTGCCAGCAGCCGGACAGGGGGCATCGGACGACAGCCCCAGCATTTT. The chain couples TRBV7-9 to TRBJ1-5; 11 nucleotides agree with TRBD1. This CDR3 contains 16 residues. The germline CDR1 and CDR2 sequences are SEHNR and FQNEAQ (reference sequence). Trimming cost V 5 bases and J 7 bases; bases outside gene matches: 10.

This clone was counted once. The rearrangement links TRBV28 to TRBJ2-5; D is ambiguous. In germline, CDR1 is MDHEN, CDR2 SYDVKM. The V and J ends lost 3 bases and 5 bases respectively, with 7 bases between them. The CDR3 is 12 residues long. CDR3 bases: TGTGCCAGCAGTTTCTGGCCGGAGACCCAGTACTTC. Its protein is CASSFWPETQYF.

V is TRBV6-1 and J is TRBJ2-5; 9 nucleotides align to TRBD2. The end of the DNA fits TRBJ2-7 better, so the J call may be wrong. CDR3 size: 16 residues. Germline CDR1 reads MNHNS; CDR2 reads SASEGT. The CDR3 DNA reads TGTGCCAGCAGTGAAAAGGAGTTTAGCGGGAGCTACGAGCAGTACTTC. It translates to CASSEKEFSGSYEQYF.

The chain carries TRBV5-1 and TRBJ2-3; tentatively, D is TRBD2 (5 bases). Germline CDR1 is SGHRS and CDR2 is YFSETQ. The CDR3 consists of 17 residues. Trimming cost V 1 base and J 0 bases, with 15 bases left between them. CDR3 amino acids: CASSLRGPPTSTDTQYF. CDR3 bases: TGCGCCAGCAGCTTGCGAGGGCCCCCTACTAGCACAGATACGCAGTATTTT.

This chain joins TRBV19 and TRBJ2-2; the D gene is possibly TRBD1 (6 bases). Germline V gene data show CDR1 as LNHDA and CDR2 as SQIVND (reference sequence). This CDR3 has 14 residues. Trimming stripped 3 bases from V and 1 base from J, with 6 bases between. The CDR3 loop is CASSMTGNTGELFF. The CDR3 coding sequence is TGTGCCAGTAGTATGACAGGGAACACCGGGGAGCTGTTTTTT.

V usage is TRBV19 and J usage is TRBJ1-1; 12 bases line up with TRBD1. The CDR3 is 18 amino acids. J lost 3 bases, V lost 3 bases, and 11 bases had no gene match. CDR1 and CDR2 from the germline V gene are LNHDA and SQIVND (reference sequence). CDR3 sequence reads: CASSIVGQGAFQDTEAFF. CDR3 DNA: TGTGCCAGTAGTATTGTGGGACAGGGGGCCTTTCAGGACACTGAAGCTTTCTTT.

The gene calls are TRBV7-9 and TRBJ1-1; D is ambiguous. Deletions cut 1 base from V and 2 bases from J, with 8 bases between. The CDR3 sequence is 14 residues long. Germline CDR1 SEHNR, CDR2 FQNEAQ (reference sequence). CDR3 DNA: TGTGCCAGCAGCTTAGAGAGGGCCAACACTGAAGCTTTCTTT. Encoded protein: CASSLERANTEAFF.